The present entry profiles one T cell receptor beta chain with its context. The antigen is not known. These data come from a study of shared clonotypes between healthy human individuals. TCRdb's table, derived via immunoSEQ multiplex PCR, lists solely in-frame clones and lacks some. The sample shows approximately 330,000 clones, more than 60% of them seen only once. Study observations and caveats: Naive subsets tended to show greater estimated richness than memory subsets.

CDR1 is KGHSH and CDR2 is LQKENI in the germline V gene. The CDR3 spans 16 residues. The V end was cut by 6 bases, the J end by 0 bases, with 14 bases between. The chain joins TRBV18 to TRBJ2-2, with D perhaps assigned TRBD1 or TRBD2 (6 bases each). This receptor was taken from a man aged 30 to 45 in good health. Sequenced sample: memory CD4+ T cells sorted from blood. The subset was: CD45RA-negative fraction. The CDR3 sequence is CASSPGAPANTGELFF. The CDR3 DNA sequence: TGTGCCAGCTCGCCGGGGGCACCCGCGAACACCGGGGAGCTGTTTTTT.